The 32 T cell receptor beta chains below were found in one sample sequenced in a study of regulatory T cells in long-lasting Graves disease. TCR beta libraries were built with iRepertoire HTBI primers and Arm-PCR of CDR3 regions. One entry per CDR3 protein results from TCRdb running MiXCR on the multiplex PCR reads. The sample carries some 200,000 distinct CDR3 sequences, roughly 19% recorded once. As to time point: newly diagnosed GD, antithyroid drugs for less than 3 months. PBMC-derived RNA was used for the TCR library. Separately, the same data were catalogued under a study of T cells in Graves' hyperthyroidism and ophthalmopathy.

Here the sequenced sample was peripheral blood mononuclear cells (PBMCs), taken at new diagnosis, from a patient treated with antithyroid drugs. These receptors were obtained from a woman aged 25 to 39 with Graves disease.

This clonotype was detected ten times or more. This rearrangement joins TRBV2 to TRBJ2-1; the match to TRBD2 covers 16 bases. The CDR3 is 23 residues long. With 3 bases clipped from V and 2 bases from J, the junction kept 19 bases outside the gene matches. CDR1 is SNHLY, CDR2 FYNNEI, per germline. The CDR3 spells CASSDLRDVGTSGGANAYNEQFF. For the CDR3, the DNA is TGTGCCAGCAGTGACCTCCGGGACGTAGGGACTAGCGGGGGGGCTAACGCCTACAATGAGCAGTTCTTC.

This clonotype was seen repeatedly, ten times or more. V usage is TRBV19 and J usage is TRBJ2-1; D possibly matches TRBD1 or TRBD2 (5 bases each). CDR1 and CDR2 (germline): LNHDA, SQIVND (reference sequence). The CDR3 has 11 amino acids. The ends were cut back, 9 bases at V and 10 bases at J, with 13 bases in the middle. The CDR3 DNA reads TGTGCCAGCGAGGACTGGGGGGAGCAGTTCTTC. It specifies CASEDWGEQFF.

This clonotype occurred a few times. This chain uses TRBV29-1 with TRBJ2-3, with D unclear. The CDR3 sequence is 14 residues long. Trimming took 5 bases from V and 1 from J, leaving 13 bases between them. Germline V gives CDR1 SQVTM, CDR2 ANQGSEA. CDR3 protein: CSVPRASGTDTQYF. The CDR3 DNA sequence: TGCAGCGTTCCAAGGGCCTCTGGCACAGATACGCAGTATTTT.

The CDR3 reads CASRRGASGTLSTDTQYF. Here the CDR3 DNA reads TGTGCCAGCAGAAGAGGGGCTAGCGGGACCCTGAGCACAGATACGCAGTATTTT. The chain employs TRBV2 and TRBJ2-3; TRBD2 matches 9 bases. The V gene end was trimmed by 6 bases and the J gene end by 0 bases; junction bases not matched to a gene: 13. The CDR3 extends over 18 amino acids. Germline CDR1 and CDR2: SNHLY and FYNNEI. The complete variable domain, with remaining parts taken from reference TRBV2 and TRBJ2-3, reads EPEVTQTPSHQVTQMGQEVILRCVPISNHLYFYWYRQILGQKVEFLVSFYNNEISEKSEIFDDQFSVERPDGSNFTLKIRSTKLEDSAMYFCASRRGASGTLSTDTQYFGPGTRLTVL.

The chain uses TRBV4-1 and TRBJ1-6; D is perhaps TRBD1 (6 bases). This CDR3 has 15 amino acids. Germline V lookup: CDR1 MGHRA, CDR2 YSYEKL. V was pared by 2 bases and J by 5 bases, with 10 bases between. The CDR3 nucleotides are TGCGCCAGCAGCCAACTCGGACAGAATAATTCACCCCTCCACTTT. Protein sequence: CASSQLGQNNSPLHF.

This clonotype was picked up many times. The rearrangement links TRBV28 to TRBJ2-1, with D possibly being TRBD2 (6 bases). The germline V gene encodes CDR1 MDHEN and CDR2 SYDVKM. V was trimmed by 7 bases and J by 0 bases, leaving 13 bases between them. The CDR3 is made up of 15 amino acids. The CDR3 sequence: CASMPGLPSYNEQFF. As DNA, the CDR3 is TGTGCCAGCATGCCGGGACTCCCCTCCTACAATGAGCAGTTCTTC.

This clonotype was counted ten times or more. The rearrangement joins TRBV2 to TRBJ1-2; D may be TRBD1 (5 bases). The ends were cut back, 7 bases at V and 8 bases at J, with 17 bases in the middle. Germline CDR1 is SNHLY and CDR2 is FYNNEI. The CDR3 runs to 13 residues. The CDR3 DNA sequence: TGTGCCAGCATTGGCTGGGGGTCATGGGGCTACACCTTC. Translating it yields CASIGWGSWGYTF.

About this clonotype: Since a much larger clone is just one base distant, this may be a read error. The V gene is TRBV13, the J gene TRBJ2-3, with TRBD2 matching over 7 bases. The V gene's germline CDR1 is PRHDT and CDR2 FYEKMQ (reference sequence). This CDR3 is 15 amino acids long. The CDR3 DNA is TGCGCCAGCAGCTGGCAGGAGGGAGGGACAGATACGCAGTATTTT. Translated, it gives CASSWQEGGTDTQYF.

Details on this clonotype: This may stem from a read error, because a much larger clone lies one nucleotide away. The J gene is TRBJ1-1, the V gene TRBV15, with unresolved D. The CDR3 has 16 amino acids. The germline CDR1 and CDR2 sequences are LNHNV and YYDKDF (reference sequence). CDR3 residues: CATSRDQGTMETEALF. CDR3 nucleotide sequence: TGTGCCACCAGCAGAGATCAAGGTACCATGGAGACTGAAGCTCTCTTT.

V is TRBV9 and J is TRBJ2-5; 10 bases line up with TRBD1. Trimming removed 4 bases from V and 0 bases from J; junction bases left unmatched: 6. Germline values: CDR1 SGDLS, CDR2 YYNGEE. This CDR3 comprises 16 residues. The CDR3 DNA sequence: TGTGCCAGCAGCTCCGAGGACAGGGGGTACCAAGAGACCCAGTACTTC. It translates to CASSSEDRGYQETQYF.

This clonotype showed up many times. The chain couples TRBV2 to TRBJ2-3; TRBD2 matches at 7 bases. The V gene's germline CDR1 is SNHLY and CDR2 FYNNEI. The CDR3 runs to 14 residues. With 8 bases clipped from V and 6 bases from J, the junction kept 11 bases outside the gene matches. The CDR3 loop is CASARWEGRDTQYF. In DNA form, the CDR3 reads TGTGCCAGCGCGAGGTGGGAGGGCCGGGATACGCAGTATTTT.

This clonotype was seen only a few times. A far bigger clonotype differs at one base, so this is likely a read error. The chain employs TRBV11-1 and TRBJ2-5, with D perhaps matching TRBD2 (6 bases). The CDR3 has 13 amino acids. V lost 5 bases and J 7 bases, leaving 14 bases between the germline ends. Per the germline V gene, CDR1 is SGHAT and CDR2 is FQDESV (reference sequence). This chain's CDR3 is CASSPYRGGTQYF. CDR3 nucleotides: TGTGCCAGCAGCCCCTACCGGGGAGGGACCCAGTACTTC. The full variable domain, completed using reference TRBV11-1 and TRBJ2-5, is EAEVAQSPRYKITEKSQAVAFWCDPISGHATLYWYRQILGQGPELLVQFQDESVVDDSQLPKDRFSAERLKGVDSTLKIQPAELGDSAMYLCASSPYRGGTQYFGPGTRLLVL.

This clonotype was counted at least ten times. The V gene is TRBV12-3 or TRBV12-4, the J gene TRBJ1-5, with D perhaps TRBD1 (6 bases). The germline V and J ends were trimmed by 6 bases and 0 bases, with 15 bases remaining between them. The CDR3 spans 16 residues. The CDR3 DNA reads TGTGCCAGCAGCACCGGGACACTTTATAGCAATCAGCCCCAGCATTTT. It specifies CASSTGTLYSNQPQHF.

The rearrangement joins TRBV28 to TRBJ1-2; D possibly corresponds to TRBD1 (5 bases). V lost 2 bases and J 10 bases, leaving 14 bases between the germline ends. The CDR3 loop spans 13 amino acids. From germline, CDR1 is MDHEN and CDR2 SYDVKM. The CDR3 region is CASSLGGAVLYTF. For the CDR3, the DNA is TGTGCCAGCAGTTTAGGGGGTGCAGTCCTCTACACCTTC.

The chain couples TRBV11-2 to TRBJ2-5; D possibly corresponds to TRBD2 (5 bases). V shed 3 bases and J shed 1 base, with 9 bases lying between them. CDR1 and CDR2 from the germline V gene are SGHAT and FQNNGV. CDR3 length: 14 amino acids. The CDR3 bases are TGTGCCAGCAGCTTGGGAGTATTCCAAGAGACCCAGTACTTC. As protein: CASSLGVFQETQYF.

This clonotype occurred many times. V is TRBV28 and J is TRBJ1-6; D is uncertain. Deletions cut 6 bases from V and 0 bases from J, with 9 bases between. Germline CDR1 MDHEN, CDR2 SYDVKM. The CDR3 is 15 amino acids. CDR3 region: CASSRQSSYNSPLHF. CDR3 sequence (DNA): TGTGCCAGCAGCCGGCAGAGCTCCTATAATTCACCCCTCCACTTT.

This clonotype was found a few times. The V call is TRBV9, the J call TRBJ2-7, with a possible D match to TRBD2 (5 bases). Germline CDR1 SGDLS, CDR2 YYNGEE. CDR3 length: 15 residues. Trimming took off 0 bases at V and 0 bases at J, with 10 bases between the two ends. The CDR3 DNA reads TGTGCCAGCAGCGTAGCGAGCGACTACTCCTACGAGCAGTACTTC. Its translation: CASSVASDYSYEQYF.

This clonotype was seen repeatedly, ten times or more. V gene TRBV5-1 combines with J gene TRBJ1-4, with unresolved D. Germline CDR1 reads SGHRS; CDR2 reads YFSETQ. Trimming stripped 2 bases from V and 5 bases from J, with 19 bases between. The CDR3 totals 17 residues. CDR3 protein: CASSFGSTGRNNEKLFF. CDR3 nucleotides: TGCGCCAGCAGCTTTGGGTCCACGGGAAGGAACAATGAAAAACTGTTTTTT.

Ten or more counts support this clonotype. The chain combines TRBV2 with TRBJ2-1; TRBD1 matches 8 bases. Germline lookup yields CDR1 SNHLY and CDR2 FYNNEI. After removal of 11 bases from V and 1 base from J, the junction contained 4 bases not matched to a gene. The length of the CDR3 is 13 residues. CDR3 coding DNA: TGTGCCGCGGGACAGGAGTCCTACAATGAGCAGTTCTTC. It encodes CAAGQESYNEQFF. Using reference TRBV2 and TRBJ2-1 for the parts outside the CDR3, the full variable domain is EPEVTQTPSHQVTQMGQEVILRCVPISNHLYFYWYRQILGQKVEFLVSFYNNEISEKSEIFDDQFSVERPDGSNFTLKIRSTKLEDSAMYFCAAGQESYNEQFFGPGTRLTVL.

The table lists this clonotype with many counts. V is TRBV3-1 and J is TRBJ1-5; 10 bases map to TRBD1. This CDR3 spans 15 amino acids. V lost 3 bases, J lost 2 bases, and 1 base stayed unmatched. In germline, CDR1 is LGHDT, CDR2 YNNKEL (reference sequence). The CDR3 sequence is CASSHGTGGNQPQHF. Here the CDR3 DNA reads TGTGCCAGCAGCCATGGGACAGGGGGCAATCAGCCCCAGCATTTT.

This clonotype was detected many times. The rearrangement links TRBV7-2 to TRBJ2-7; unclear D gene. The CDR3 sequence is 15 residues long. V gave up 1 base and J gave up 0 bases, with 10 bases separating them. The germline gives CDR1 SGHTA, CDR2 FQGNSA. The CDR3 DNA sequence: TGTGCCAGCAGCTTAGGACCGAAGGGCTCCTACGAGCAGTACTTC. It yields the protein CASSLGPKGSYEQYF.

This clonotype was detected ten times or more. Germline is not matched at one junction end, which may reflect a read error. J is TRBJ2-5 and V is TRBV7-7; D tentatively fits TRBD1 or TRBD2 (5 bases each). The germline gives CDR1 SSHAT, CDR2 FNYEAQ (reference sequence). CDR3 length: 15 amino acids. CDR3 bases: TGTGCTAGCAGCACCAGCGGAAGGGGTGGGGAGACCCAGTACTTC. Its protein is CASSTSGRGGETQYF.

This clonotype was seen repeatedly, ten times or more. The V call is TRBV7-3, the J call TRBJ2-1; the D is unclear. The V and J ends lost 4 bases and 6 bases respectively, with 7 bases between them. This CDR3 contains 12 residues. Germline V CDR1 and CDR2: SGHTA, FQGTGA. The CDR3 is CASSSRTNEQFF. The CDR3 DNA reads as TGTGCCAGCAGCTCCCGTACCAATGAGCAGTTCTTC.

This clonotype was seen at least ten times. This chain connects TRBV28 to TRBJ1-6; D gene ambiguous. Germline values: CDR1 MDHEN, CDR2 SYDVKM. CDR3 length: 13 residues. V was cut by 6 bases and J by 12 bases, with 15 bases left in between. CDR3 in DNA: TGTGCCAGCAGAACCCGGCCCTTTGAACCCCTCCACTTT. Translating it yields CASRTRPFEPLHF.

With regard to this clonotype: One base separates it from a far larger clone, so it is likely a read error. CDR3 bases: TGTGCCAGCAATGTGGGGCGTCCCCCAGATACGCAGTATTTT. Translated, it gives CASNVGRPPDTQYF. The rearrangement links TRBV12-3 or TRBV12-4 to TRBJ2-3; D possibly corresponds to TRBD1 (5 bases). The CDR3 loop spans 14 amino acids. With 7 bases removed from V and 4 bases from J, the gap between germline ends came to 15 bases.

The rearrangement links TRBV4-2 to TRBJ2-1; no definite D call. CDR3 length: 12 residues. The germline V and J ends were trimmed by 4 bases and 10 bases, with 11 bases remaining between them. CDR1 is LGHNA and CDR2 is YNFKEQ in the germline V gene. The CDR3 sequence: CASSPEKGEQFF. The DNA of the CDR3 is TGTGCCAGCAGCCCGGAGAAGGGAGAGCAGTTCTTC.

The chain links TRBV3-1 to TRBJ1-2; weak D call: TRBD1 (6 bases). This CDR3 is 13 amino acids long. The V end was cut by 4 bases, the J end by 4 bases, with 10 bases between. CDR1 and CDR2 (germline): LGHDT, YNNKEL (reference sequence). This chain's CDR3 is CASSRGQIYGYTF. The CDR3 nucleotides read TGTGCCAGCAGCCGCGGACAGATCTATGGCTACACCTTC. Using reference TRBV3-1 and TRBJ1-2 for the parts outside the CDR3, the full variable domain is DTAVSQTPKYLVTQMGNDKSIKCEQNLGHDTMYWYKQDSKKFLKIMFSYNNKELIINETVPNRFSPKSPDKAHLNLHINSLELGDSAVYFCASSRGQIYGYTFGSGTRLTVV.

In its sample, this clonotype was seen many times. V usage is TRBV19 and J usage is TRBJ2-1; a possible D gene is TRBD2 (6 bases). CDR1 LNHDA and CDR2 SQIVND come from the germline V gene (reference sequence). V was shortened by 3 bases and J by 0 bases, with 12 bases between the two germline ends. The CDR3 has 16 amino acids. The CDR3 DNA sequence: TGTGCCAGTAGTATTCTAGCGACGAGCTCCTACAATGAGCAGTTCTTC. It encodes CASSILATSSYNEQFF. The whole variable domain, remainder taken from reference TRBV19 and TRBJ2-1, is DGGITQSPKYLFRKEGQNVTLSCEQNLNHDAMYWYRQDPGQGLRLIYYSQIVNDFQKGDIAEGYSVSREKKESFPLTVTSAQKNPTAFYLCASSILATSSYNEQFFGPGTRLTVL.

This clonotype has only a few counts. This sequence joins TRBV4-1 and TRBJ2-1, with D maybe TRBD2 (5 bases). V lost 1 base, J lost 7 bases, and 11 bases lay in between. The CDR3 has 14 amino acids. CDR1 is MGHRA, CDR2 YSYEKL, per germline. CDR3 protein: CASSQAGNRNEQFF. CDR3 nucleotides: TGCGCCAGCAGCCAAGCCGGGAATAGGAATGAGCAGTTCTTC.

This chain connects TRBV2 to TRBJ1-6; D uncertain. The CDR3 runs 13 residues. V was pared by 3 bases and J by 3 bases, with 3 bases between. In germline, CDR1 is SNHLY, CDR2 FYNNEI. The CDR3 bases are TGTGCCAGCAGTGACAGCTATAATTCACCCCTCCACTTT. Its translation is CASSDSYNSPLHF.

The chain combines TRBV10-1 with TRBJ2-1; the match to TRBD2 covers 15 bases. Germline V gene data show CDR1 as WNHNN and CDR2 as SYGVQD (reference sequence). V was clipped by 9 bases and J by 8 bases; unmatched bases: 14. This CDR3 region has 17 residues. This CDR3 reads CARPRPGTSGGIHEQFF. CDR3 bases: TGCGCCAGGCCCCGACCCGGGACTAGCGGGGGGATCCATGAGCAGTTCTTC.

Remarks on this clonotype: A read error likely explains this, since a far larger clone differs by one base. The chain is built from TRBV5-1 and TRBJ2-3, with 7 bases that match TRBD1. The CDR3 runs to 12 residues. Germline assignment: CDR1 SGHRS and CDR2 YFSETQ. The CDR3 DNA is TGTGCCAGCAGCCAGGGGGCAGATACGCAGTATTTT. Its protein is CASSQGADTQYF.